This T cell receptor (beta chain) emerged from a study of cytomegalovirus exposure and HLA in healthy donors. The study, taken as a whole, reports: Researchers counted around 160 TCR beta chains as cytomegalovirus-associated. Some segments of the V type, notably TRBV6-2 and TRBV6-3, were excluded as indistinguishable. HLA alleles showed associations with about 15,000 TCR beta sequences in a later analysis, at a 0.05 false discovery rate. Rarity held for most TCR sequences, but there were some public TCRs that occurred in many donors.

Use of 60 Vbeta and 13 Jbeta primers characterized the PCR. The table came from immunoSEQ multiplex PCR; TCRdb's copy has only in-frame clones and leaves some out. Here the sample spans 180,000 or so clones, about 77% being singletons. The V end lost 1 base, the J end lost 2 bases, and 14 bases lay between the germline ends. The CDR3 is 16 amino acids. CDR1 is SGHDT, CDR2 YYEEEE, per germline. As for this clone: Its antigen is unidentified.

The sequenced sample consisted of PBMCs. This chain uses TRBV5-6 with TRBJ2-3, with unresolved D. This sequence was found in a woman aged 25 to 39 in good health and CMV-seropositive. CDR3 loop: CASSLSYTSLTDTQYF. The CDR3 coding sequence is TGTGCCAGCAGCTTGAGTTACACATCCCTCACAGATACGCAGTATTTT. The full variable domain, rest sourced from reference TRBV5-6 and TRBJ2-3, is DAGVTQSPTHLIKTRGQQVTLRCSPKSGHDTVSWYQQALGQGPQFIFQYYEEEERQRGNFPDRFSGHQFPNYSSELNVNALLLGDSALYLCASSLSYTSLTDTQYFGPGTRLTVL.